This TCR beta chain stems from a study of persistence of HIV-infected CD4 T cells. Background on the study: Anti-CD3/anti-CD28 beads activated more cells than antigen stimulation did. Study-level findings and limits: Within sorted populations, more oligoclonal TCRs accompanied more oligoclonal proviruses. Compared with CD3/CD28-stimulated cells, CMV- and Gag-responding cells showed lower TCRbeta richness.

This was the immunoSEQ version 4 assay in survey mode. Repertoires were generated with immunoSEQ multiplex PCR, while TCRdb's copy carries only in-frame clones and drops some. This sample has about 47,000 clones, with roughly nine tenths found just once. Germline CDR1 and CDR2: LNHDA and SQIVND (reference sequence). With 6 bases clipped from V and 7 bases from J, the junction kept 9 bases outside the gene matches. This CDR3 is 15 amino acids long. A note on this clone: Its antigen is currently unknown.

This nonspecific control used anti-CD3/anti-CD28 bead stimulation of CD4+ T cells. Sorting of responding CD4+ T cells relied on upregulated CD40 ligand together with CD69. The origin of this receptor is an adult man with HIV who was CMV-seropositive. The chain combines TRBV19 with TRBJ1-6; 7 bases align to TRBD1. The specimen was CD4+ T cells sorted from PBMCs after approximately 18-hour stimulation, collected from a patient who received antiretroviral therapy. CDR3 region: CASRPFTGENSPLHF. The CDR3, as DNA: TGTGCCAGTAGACCATTTACAGGGGAAAATTCACCCCTCCACTTT.